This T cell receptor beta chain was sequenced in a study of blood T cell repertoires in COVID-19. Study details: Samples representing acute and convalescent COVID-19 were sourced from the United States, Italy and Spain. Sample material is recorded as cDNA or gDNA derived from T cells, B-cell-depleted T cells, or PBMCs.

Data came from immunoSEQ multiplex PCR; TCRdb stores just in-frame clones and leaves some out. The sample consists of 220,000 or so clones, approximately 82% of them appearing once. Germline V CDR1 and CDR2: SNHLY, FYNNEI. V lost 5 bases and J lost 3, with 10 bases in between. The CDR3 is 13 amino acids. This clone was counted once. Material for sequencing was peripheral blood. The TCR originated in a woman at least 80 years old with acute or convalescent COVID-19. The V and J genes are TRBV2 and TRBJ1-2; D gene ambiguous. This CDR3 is CASSQRSDYGYTF. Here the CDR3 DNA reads TGTGCCAGCAGTCAAAGGAGTGACTATGGCTACACCTTC.